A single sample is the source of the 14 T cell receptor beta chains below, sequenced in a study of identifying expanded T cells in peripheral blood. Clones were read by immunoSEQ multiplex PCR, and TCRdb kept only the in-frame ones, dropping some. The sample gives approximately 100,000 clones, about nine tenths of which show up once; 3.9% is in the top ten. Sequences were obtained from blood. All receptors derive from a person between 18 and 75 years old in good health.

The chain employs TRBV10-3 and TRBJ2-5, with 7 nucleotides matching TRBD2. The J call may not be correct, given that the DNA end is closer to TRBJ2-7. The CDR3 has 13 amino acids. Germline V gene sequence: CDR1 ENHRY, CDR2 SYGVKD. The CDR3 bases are TGTGCCATCAGAGCGGGGACTTCCTACGAGCAGTACTTC. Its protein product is CAIRAGTSYEQYF.

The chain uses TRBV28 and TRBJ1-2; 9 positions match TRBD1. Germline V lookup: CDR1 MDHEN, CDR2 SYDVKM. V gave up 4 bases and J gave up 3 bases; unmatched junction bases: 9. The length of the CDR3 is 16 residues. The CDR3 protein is CASSSTQGALDYGYTF. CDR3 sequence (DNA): TGTGCCAGCAGTTCGACACAGGGGGCCCTGGACTATGGCTACACCTTC.

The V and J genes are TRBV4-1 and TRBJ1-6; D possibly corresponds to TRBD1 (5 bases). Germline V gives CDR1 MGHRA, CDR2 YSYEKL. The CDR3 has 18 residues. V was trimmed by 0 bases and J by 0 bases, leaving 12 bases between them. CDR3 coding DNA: TGCGCCAGCAGCCAAGATGGTGTAGGGGTCTCCTATAATTCACCCCTCCACTTT. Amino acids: CASSQDGVGVSYNSPLHF.

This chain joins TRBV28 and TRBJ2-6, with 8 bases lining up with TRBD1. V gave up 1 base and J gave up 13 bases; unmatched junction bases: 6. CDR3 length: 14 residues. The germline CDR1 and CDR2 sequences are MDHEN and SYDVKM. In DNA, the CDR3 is TGTGCCAGCAGTTTATCCTTCCAGGGGGCGGTCCTGACTTTC. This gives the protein CASSLSFQGAVLTF.

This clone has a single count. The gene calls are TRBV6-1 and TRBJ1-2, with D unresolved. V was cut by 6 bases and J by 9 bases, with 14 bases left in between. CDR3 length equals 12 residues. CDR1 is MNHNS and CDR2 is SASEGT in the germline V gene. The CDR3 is CASRYGQPSYTF. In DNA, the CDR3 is TGTGCCAGCAGGTACGGGCAGCCAAGCTACACCTTC.

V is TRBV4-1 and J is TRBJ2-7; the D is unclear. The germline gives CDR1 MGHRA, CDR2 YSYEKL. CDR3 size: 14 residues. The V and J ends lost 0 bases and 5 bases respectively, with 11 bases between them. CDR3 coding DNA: TGCGCCAGCAGCCAAGAAATAGGGAAGGACGAGCAGTACTTC. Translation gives CASSQEIGKDEQYF.

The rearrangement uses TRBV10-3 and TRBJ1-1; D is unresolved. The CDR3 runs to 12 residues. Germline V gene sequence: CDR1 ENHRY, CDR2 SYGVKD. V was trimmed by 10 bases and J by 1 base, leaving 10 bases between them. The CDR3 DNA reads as TGTGCCACCTGGGAGGGGAACACTGAAGCTTTCTTT. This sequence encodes CATWEGNTEAFF.

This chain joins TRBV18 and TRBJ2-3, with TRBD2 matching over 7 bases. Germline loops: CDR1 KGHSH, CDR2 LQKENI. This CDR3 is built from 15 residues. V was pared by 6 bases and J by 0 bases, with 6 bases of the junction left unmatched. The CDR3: CASSSGGYSTDTQYF. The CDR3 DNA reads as TGTGCCAGCTCCTCCGGGGGGTACAGCACAGATACGCAGTATTTT.

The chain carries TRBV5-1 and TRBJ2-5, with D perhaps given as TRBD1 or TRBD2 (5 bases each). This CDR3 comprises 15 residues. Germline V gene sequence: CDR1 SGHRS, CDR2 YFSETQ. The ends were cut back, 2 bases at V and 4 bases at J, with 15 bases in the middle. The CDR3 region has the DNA TGCGCCAGCAGCTTACAGGAGGCGGTGGGAGAGACCCAGTACTTC. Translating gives CASSLQEAVGETQYF.

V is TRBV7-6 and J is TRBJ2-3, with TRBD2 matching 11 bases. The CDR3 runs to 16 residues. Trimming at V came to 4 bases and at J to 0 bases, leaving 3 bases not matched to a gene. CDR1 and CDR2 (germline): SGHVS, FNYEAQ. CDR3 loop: CASSWGLADSTDTQYF. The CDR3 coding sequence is TGTGCCAGCAGCTGGGGACTAGCGGATAGCACAGATACGCAGTATTTT.

CDR3 coding DNA: TGTGCCAGCAGTGGGACTAGCGGGGGGGTAAAAAACATTCAGTACTTC. This encodes CASSGTSGGVKNIQYF. This chain links TRBV6-1 with TRBJ2-4; 15 nucleotides agree with TRBD2. V shed 4 bases, J shed 4 bases, and the junction held 2 bases outside the gene matches. Germline V CDR1 and CDR2: MNHNS, SASEGT. CDR3 length equals 16 residues.

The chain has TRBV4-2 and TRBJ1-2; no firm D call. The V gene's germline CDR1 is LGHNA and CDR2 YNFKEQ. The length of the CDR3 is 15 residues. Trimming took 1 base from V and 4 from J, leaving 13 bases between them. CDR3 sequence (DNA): TGTGCCAGCAGCCAAGCCCCCTCCGTTACCTATGGCTACACCTTC. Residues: CASSQAPSVTYGYTF.

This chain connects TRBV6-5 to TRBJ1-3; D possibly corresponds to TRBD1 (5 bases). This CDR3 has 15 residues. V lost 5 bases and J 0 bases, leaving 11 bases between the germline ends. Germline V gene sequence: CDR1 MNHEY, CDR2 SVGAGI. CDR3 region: CASSVTESSGNTIYF. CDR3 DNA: TGTGCCAGCAGTGTGACAGAGAGCTCTGGAAACACCATATATTTT.

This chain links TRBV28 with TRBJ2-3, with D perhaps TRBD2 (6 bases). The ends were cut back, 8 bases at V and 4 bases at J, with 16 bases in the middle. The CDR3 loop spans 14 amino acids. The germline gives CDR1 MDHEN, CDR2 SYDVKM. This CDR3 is CASVGGPGADTQYF. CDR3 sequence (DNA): TGTGCCAGCGTCGGAGGGCCGGGGGCAGATACGCAGTATTTT.